This T cell receptor (beta chain) came from a study of Graves' ophthalmopathy and Graves' hyperthyroidism. Amplification targeted the TCR beta CDR3 regions, with RNA transcripts as the source material. First-round RT-PCR used HTBI primers; second-round multiplex PCR followed. TCRdb reprocessed the multiplex PCR reads via MiXCR and lists one record per CDR3 protein. This table has approximately 480,000 distinct CDR3 sequences, about an eighth appearing once. The V end lost 0 bases, the J end lost 4 bases, and 9 bases lay between the germline ends. The CDR3 consists of 13 residues. Germline-derived CDR1 and CDR2 are DFQATT and SNEGSKA (reference sequence). In its sample, this clonotype was seen many times.

The source of this sequence is a woman in her thirties with Graves' ophthalmopathy. V is TRBV20-1 and J is TRBJ1-2; maybe TRBD1 (5 bases). Sequencing used blood. The CDR3 sequence: CSARDPGGYGYTF. CDR3 nucleotides: TGCAGTGCTAGAGATCCTGGGGGCTATGGCTACACCTTC.